This TCR beta chain originates from a study of blood T cell repertoires in COVID-19. Background on the study: PBMCs, B-cell-depleted T cells, or T cells were the source of the cDNA or gDNA that made up the material.

Sequencing was performed with immunoSEQ multiplex PCR; in TCRdb, only in-frame clones are kept and a portion is missing. The profile shows hundreds of thousands of clones, approximately 90% of them singletons. The age range of participants was about 18 to 90 years, with residence in about 25 US areas. Recovered Cohort 3 donors showed two negative PCRs, clearance, or symptom resolution. This TCR derives from a man aged 40-50 years who had recovered from COVID-19. The sequenced sample consisted of PBMCs or T cells enriched from blood (not recorded which).

The chain's CDR3 is CASSPGTNSRGYTF. DNA of the CDR3: TGTGCCAGCAGCCCGGGGACAAACTCAAGGGGCTACACCTTC. The rearrangement joins TRBV7-9 to TRBJ1-2; possibly TRBD1 for D (6 bases). Germline assignment: CDR1 SEHNR and CDR2 FQNEAQ (reference sequence). This CDR3 has 14 residues. V lost 5 bases and J 8 bases, leaving 18 bases between the germline ends.